This TCR beta chain was recovered during a study of T cells in Graves' hyperthyroidism and ophthalmopathy. Graves' hyperthyroidism was deemed stable given no ophthalmopathy progression within 18 months. At least ten counts were recorded for this clonotype. Using RNA transcripts as the source, TCR beta CDR3 regions were amplified. The HTBI set primed first-round TCR CDR3 RT-PCR. TCRdb re-called the multiplex PCR reads through MiXCR, storing one row per CDR3 protein. Of around 340,000 distinct CDR3 sequences in the sample, approximately 15% were seen once. The CDR3 has 14 amino acids. Germline V gives CDR1 SQVTM, CDR2 ANQGSEA. V gave up 7 bases and J gave up 7 bases; unmatched junction bases: 16.

This sequence originates from a woman aged 25 to 45 with Graves' hyperthyroidism. This chain links TRBV29-1 with TRBJ2-7, with 7 positions matching TRBD1. Material for sequencing was blood. CDR3: CSAVSGTAEREQYF. The CDR3 nucleotides read TGCAGCGCGGTCTCCGGGACAGCCGAGCGGGAGCAGTACTTC.